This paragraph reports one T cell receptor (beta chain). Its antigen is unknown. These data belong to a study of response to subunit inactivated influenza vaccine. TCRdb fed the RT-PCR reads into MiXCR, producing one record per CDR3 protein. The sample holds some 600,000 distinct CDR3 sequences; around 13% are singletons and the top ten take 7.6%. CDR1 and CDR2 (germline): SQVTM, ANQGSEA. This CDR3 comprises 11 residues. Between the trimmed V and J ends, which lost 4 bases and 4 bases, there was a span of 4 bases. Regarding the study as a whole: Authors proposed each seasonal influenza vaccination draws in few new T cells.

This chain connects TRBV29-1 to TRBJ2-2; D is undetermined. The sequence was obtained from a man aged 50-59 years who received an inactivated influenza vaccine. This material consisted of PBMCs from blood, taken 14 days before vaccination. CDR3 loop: CSVAVTGELFF. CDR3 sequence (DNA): TGCAGCGTTGCGGTCACCGGGGAGCTGTTTTTT.